This is a list of T cell receptor beta chains from one sample in a study of PD-L1 blockade in urothelial cancer. TCRdb's copy holds only in-frame clones and misses some; the assay was immunoSEQ multiplex PCR. Of more than 45,000 clones listed, approximately 84% are singletons. The starting material was PBMCs, obtained around atezolizumab (anti-PD-L1) treatment. The receptor source for this set is a man aged 55 to 70 with urothelial cancer. Each CDR3 is given with its conserved first and last residue. Fields, in order: D gene, J gene, clone size, V gene, CDR3 DNA, CDR3 protein. A D gene is named only where the DNA matches it firmly. Size is omitted from some rows. Given values are once, few, many or a class for expanded clones.

D gene: -
J gene: TRBJ1-5
clone size: -
V gene: TRBV19
CDR3 DNA: TGTGCCAGTAGTATATCAACAGGGCATCAGCCCCAGCATTTT
CDR3 protein: CASSISTGHQPQHF

D gene: TRBD1
J gene: TRBJ2-7
clone size: -
V gene: TRBV7-9
CDR3 DNA: TGTGCCAGCAGCGTTATAGTAGGGGGACAGGGTAACTACGAGCAGTACTTC
CDR3 protein: CASSVIVGGQGNYEQYF

D gene: TRBD1
J gene: TRBJ2-7
clone size: -
V gene: TRBV5-1
CDR3 DNA: TGCGCCACCCGGGACAGGGGGCTCTACGAGCAGTACTTC
CDR3 protein: CATRDRGLYEQYF

D gene: -
J gene: TRBJ2-7
clone size: -
V gene: TRBV19
CDR3 DNA: TGTGCCAGTAGTATTTCCATGTCGGACATAACTACGAGGGAGCAGTACTTC
CDR3 protein: CASSISMSDITTREQYF

D gene: -
J gene: TRBJ2-5
clone size: -
V gene: TRBV2
CDR3 DNA: TGTGCCAGCCGTAGGACCCAGGGCCAAGAGACCCAGTACTTC
CDR3 protein: CASRRTQGQETQYF

D gene: -
J gene: TRBJ2-3
clone size: -
V gene: TRBV7-2
CDR3 DNA: TGTGCCAGCAGCGACAGTATCAGCACAGATACGCAGTATTTT
CDR3 protein: CASSDSISTDTQYF

D gene: -
J gene: TRBJ1-1
clone size: -
V gene: TRBV5-1
CDR3 DNA: TGCGCCAGCAGCAGGGACTTGAACACTGAAGCTTTCTTT
CDR3 protein: CASSRDLNTEAFF

D gene: -
J gene: TRBJ1-1
clone size: -
V gene: TRBV28
CDR3 DNA: TGTGCCAGCAGGCGACAGGAAAACACTGAAGCTTTCTTT
CDR3 protein: CASRRQENTEAFF

D gene: -
J gene: TRBJ1-2
clone size: -
V gene: TRBV2
CDR3 DNA: TGTGCCAGCAGAGAACTACAGGGACCTTTATATGGCTACACCTTC
CDR3 protein: CASRELQGPLYGYTF

D gene: -
J gene: TRBJ1-1
clone size: -
V gene: TRBV30
CDR3 DNA: TGTGCCAAGTCAGGGATGGGCACTGAAGCTTTCTTT
CDR3 protein: CAKSGMGTEAFF

D gene: -
J gene: TRBJ1-6
clone size: -
V gene: TRBV6-5
CDR3 DNA: TGTGCCAGCAGTTACGCAGGGCCTTGGGCACCCCTCCACTTT
CDR3 protein: CASSYAGPWAPLHF

D gene: -
J gene: TRBJ1-2
clone size: -
V gene: TRBV2
CDR3 DNA: TGTGCCAGCAGATCGGCCCCGAGAGGATCCGGTGGCTACACCTTC
CDR3 protein: CASRSAPRGSGGYTF

D gene: -
J gene: TRBJ2-2
clone size: -
V gene: TRBV27
CDR3 DNA: TGTGCCAGCAGTTCTACTAGCAGCGGGGAGCTGTTTTTT
CDR3 protein: CASSSTSSGELFF

D gene: TRBD1
J gene: TRBJ1-5
clone size: -
V gene: TRBV18
CDR3 DNA: TGTGCCAGCTCACCAACAGGGGAAGGTCAGCCCCAGCATTTT
CDR3 protein: CASSPTGEGQPQHF

D gene: TRBD2
J gene: TRBJ2-5
clone size: -
V gene: TRBV7-2
CDR3 DNA: TGTGCCAGCAGCTTTGGCGGGAGAGGGGAGACCCAGTACTTC
CDR3 protein: CASSFGGRGETQYF

D gene: TRBD1
J gene: TRBJ1-1
clone size: -
V gene: TRBV6-5
CDR3 DNA: TGTGCCAGCAGTTACGTGGGACAGTCAGCTTTCTTT
CDR3 protein: CASSYVGQSAFF

D gene: TRBD2
J gene: TRBJ2-3
clone size: -
V gene: TRBV10-1
CDR3 DNA: TGCGCCAGCAGGCCAGCGGGAGGGGGCACAGATACGCAGTATTTT
CDR3 protein: CASRPAGGGTDTQYF

D gene: TRBD1
J gene: TRBJ1-2
clone size: -
V gene: TRBV27
CDR3 DNA: TGTGCCAGCAGCTTGAGCCCAAACAGGGGCGGGCGGTTCTTTGGCTACACCTTC
CDR3 protein: CASSLSPNRGGRFFGYTF

D gene: -
J gene: TRBJ1-1
clone size: few
V gene: TRBV28
CDR3 DNA: TGTGCCAGCAGTTTCTCCAGGGTTACTGAAGCTTTCTTT
CDR3 protein: CASSFSRVTEAFF

D gene: TRBD1
J gene: TRBJ2-3
clone size: -
V gene: TRBV10-1
CDR3 DNA: TGCGCCAGCAGTGAAAAACAGGGGACAGATACGCAGTATTTT
CDR3 protein: CASSEKQGTDTQYF

D gene: -
J gene: TRBJ2-2
clone size: -
V gene: TRBV7-3
CDR3 DNA: TGTGCCAGCAGGGGTTTTGGGGGGAAGAACACCGGGGAGCTGTTTTTT
CDR3 protein: CASRGFGGKNTGELFF

D gene: -
J gene: TRBJ1-1
clone size: once
V gene: TRBV20-1
CDR3 DNA: TGCAGTGCCGCAGGGACTTCTGAAGCTTTCTTT
CDR3 protein: CSAAGTSEAFF

D gene: TRBD2
J gene: TRBJ2-2
clone size: -
V gene: TRBV9
CDR3 DNA: TGTGCCAGCAGCGTAGTGGCGGGGAGGGGCACCGGGGAGCTGTTTTTT
CDR3 protein: CASSVVAGRGTGELFF

D gene: -
J gene: TRBJ1-2
clone size: few
V gene: TRBV30
CDR3 DNA: TGTGCCTGGACGGAGATATTCTATGGCTACACCTTC
CDR3 protein: CAWTEIFYGYTF

D gene: -
J gene: TRBJ1-4
clone size: -
V gene: TRBV19
CDR3 DNA: TGTGCCAGTAGTATAGCGGCAGGGATTGGTGAAAAACTGTTTTTT
CDR3 protein: CASSIAAGIGEKLFF

D gene: -
J gene: TRBJ2-1
clone size: -
V gene: TRBV4-3
CDR3 DNA: TGCGCCAGCAGCCTCCGTTCCCTTCGCGGCAATGAGCAGTTCTTC
CDR3 protein: CASSLRSLRGNEQFF

D gene: TRBD2
J gene: TRBJ2-1
clone size: -
V gene: TRBV27
CDR3 DNA: TGTGCCAGCAGATACCTAGGCGGGAGAACGAATGAGCAGTTCTTC
CDR3 protein: CASRYLGGRTNEQFF

D gene: TRBD1
J gene: TRBJ2-7
clone size: -
V gene: TRBV18
CDR3 DNA: TGTGCCAGCTCACCAGCCGGGACAGGGGATAACGAGCAGTACTTC
CDR3 protein: CASSPAGTGDNEQYF